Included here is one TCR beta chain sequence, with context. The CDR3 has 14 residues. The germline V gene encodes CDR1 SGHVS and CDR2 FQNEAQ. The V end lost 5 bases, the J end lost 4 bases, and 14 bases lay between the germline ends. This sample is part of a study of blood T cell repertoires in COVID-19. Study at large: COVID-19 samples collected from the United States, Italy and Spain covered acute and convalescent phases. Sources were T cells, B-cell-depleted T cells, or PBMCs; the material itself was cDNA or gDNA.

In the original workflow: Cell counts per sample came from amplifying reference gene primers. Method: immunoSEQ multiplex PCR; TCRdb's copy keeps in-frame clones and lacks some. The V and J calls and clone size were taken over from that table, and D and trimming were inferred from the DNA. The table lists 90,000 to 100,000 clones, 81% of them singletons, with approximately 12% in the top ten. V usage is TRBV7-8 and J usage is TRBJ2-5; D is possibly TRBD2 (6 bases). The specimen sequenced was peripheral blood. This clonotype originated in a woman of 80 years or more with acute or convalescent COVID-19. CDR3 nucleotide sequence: TGTGCCAGCAGCGCAGGCTTGGGAGGAGAGACCCAGTACTTC. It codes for CASSAGLGGETQYF.